This TCR beta chain was captured by sequencing in a study of T-cell memory formation after mild COVID-19. TCRdb used MiXCR to reprocess the 5' RACE reads, holding one entry per CDR3 protein. Of 210,000 or so distinct CDR3 sequences listed, roughly a tenth were seen once; the top ten hold roughly 3.2%. V lost 0 bases and J lost 6; bases outside the gene matches: 5. This CDR3 is built from 15 residues. Germline CDR1 SGHRS, CDR2 YFSETQ. Sequencing was performed on PBMCs or a T cell subset sorted from them (not recorded which). The sequence was collected from a man aged 18 to 30 who had mild COVID-19 (a few samples of this study predate the infection). Cell type and time point are not known. The chain combines TRBV5-1 with TRBJ1-1, with TRBD1 matching over 10 bases. The CDR3 is CASSLAGTGASEAFF. The CDR3 coding sequence is TGCGCCAGCAGCTTGGCCGGGACAGGGGCGTCTGAAGCTTTCTTT.